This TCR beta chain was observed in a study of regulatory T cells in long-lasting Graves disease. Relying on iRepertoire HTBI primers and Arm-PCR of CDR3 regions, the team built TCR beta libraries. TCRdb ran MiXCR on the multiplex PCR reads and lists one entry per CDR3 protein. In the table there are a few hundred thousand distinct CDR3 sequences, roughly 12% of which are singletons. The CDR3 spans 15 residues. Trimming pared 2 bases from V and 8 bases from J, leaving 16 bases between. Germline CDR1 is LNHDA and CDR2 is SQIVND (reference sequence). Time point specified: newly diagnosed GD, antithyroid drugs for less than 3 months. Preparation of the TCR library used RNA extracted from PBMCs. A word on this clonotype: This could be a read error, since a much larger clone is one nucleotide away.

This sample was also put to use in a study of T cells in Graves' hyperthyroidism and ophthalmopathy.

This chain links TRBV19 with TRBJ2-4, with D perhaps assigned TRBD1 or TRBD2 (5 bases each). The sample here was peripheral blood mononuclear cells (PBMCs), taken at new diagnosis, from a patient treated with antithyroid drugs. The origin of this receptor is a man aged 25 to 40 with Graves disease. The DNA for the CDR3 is TGTGCCAGTAGTATACCGGACGGGACCCCCGACATTCAGTACTTC. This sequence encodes CASSIPDGTPDIQYF.